This entry features one T cell receptor (beta chain) sequence. As processed by the authors: Reference gene primer amplification in the assay estimated nucleated cell counts. Data came from immunoSEQ multiplex PCR; TCRdb stores just in-frame clones and leaves some out. For V, J and clone size, that table is used; D and trimming come from the DNA. Of about 330,000 clones in the sample, 85% to 90% were seen once. This CDR3 contains 15 residues. V shed 3 bases and J shed 2 bases, with 14 bases lying between them. In germline, CDR1 is LGHNA, CDR2 YNFKEQ. Each participant's cohort was designated according to participant-reported clinical history. Two negative PCRs, clearance, or symptom resolution were required of recovered Cohort 3 donors. The data stem from a study of blood T cell repertoires in COVID-19. Overall study context: The origin of the acute and convalescent COVID-19 samples was the United States, Italy and Spain.

This sequence was found in a woman younger than 35 who had recovered from COVID-19. The J gene is TRBJ2-7, the V gene TRBV4-2, with D perhaps TRBD1 (6 bases). What was sequenced was PBMCs or T cells enriched from blood (not recorded which). The CDR3 DNA sequence: TGTGCCAGCAGCCAGTCCGGCAGGGGCACCTACGAGCAGTACTTC. Protein: CASSQSGRGTYEQYF.